The 2 T cell receptor beta chains given below trace back to one sample, sequenced in a study of blood T cells in healthy people across ages. Then a second PCR, running about 6 to 12 cycles, was carried out with a sample-barcoded 5' primer and a J-beta primer mix. Each CDR3 protein gets one entry after TCRdb re-called the 5' RACE reads with MiXCR. The sample lists more than 500,000 distinct CDR3 sequences; 27% were seen once. These records were also assigned to another study, of T cells of mothers and their children.

Sequenced sample: blood. All receptors derive from a boy aged 2 to 10 in good health.

This clonotype was recorded at least ten times. The J gene is TRBJ2-7, the V gene TRBV7-2; no clear D. The CDR3 is 11 amino acids. V was shortened by 2 bases and J by 3 bases, with 2 bases between the two germline ends. Germline CDR1 and CDR2: SGHTA and FQGNSA. Here the CDR3 DNA reads TGTGCCAGCAGCTTATACTACGAGCAGTACTTC. Translation gives CASSLYYEQYF.

This clonotype appeared once. The chain combines TRBV3-1 with TRBJ2-1; 13 bases line up with TRBD2. Germline V gene sequence: CDR1 LGHDT, CDR2 YNNKEL (reference sequence). With 8 bases clipped from V and 7 bases from J, the junction kept 5 bases outside the gene matches. CDR3 size: 14 residues. The CDR3 DNA follows: TGTGCCAGCTCGACTAGCGGGAGGAGGAATGAGCAGTTCTTC. Translated: CASSTSGRRNEQFF.